Sequencing of this T cell receptor beta chain was carried out in a study of blood T cell repertoires in COVID-19. Data came from immunoSEQ multiplex PCR; TCRdb stores just in-frame clones and leaves some out. Here the sample spans about 210,000 clones, about 81% being singletons. This clone was recorded once. The source of this sequence is a man aged 35 to 55 who had recovered from COVID-19. Sequencing was carried out using PBMCs or T cells enriched from blood (not recorded which).

The CDR3 loop is CASNKSGTGGRSNQPQHF. In nucleotides, the CDR3 is TGTGCCAGTAATAAGTCCGGGACAGGGGGTAGAAGCAATCAGCCCCAGCATTTT. The genes are TRBV19 and TRBJ1-5, with 11 nucleotides matching TRBD1. Germline CDR1 LNHDA, CDR2 SQIVND (reference sequence). Germline trimming cut 7 bases from V and 1 base from J; bases unmatched to any gene: 12. This CDR3 is built from 18 residues.